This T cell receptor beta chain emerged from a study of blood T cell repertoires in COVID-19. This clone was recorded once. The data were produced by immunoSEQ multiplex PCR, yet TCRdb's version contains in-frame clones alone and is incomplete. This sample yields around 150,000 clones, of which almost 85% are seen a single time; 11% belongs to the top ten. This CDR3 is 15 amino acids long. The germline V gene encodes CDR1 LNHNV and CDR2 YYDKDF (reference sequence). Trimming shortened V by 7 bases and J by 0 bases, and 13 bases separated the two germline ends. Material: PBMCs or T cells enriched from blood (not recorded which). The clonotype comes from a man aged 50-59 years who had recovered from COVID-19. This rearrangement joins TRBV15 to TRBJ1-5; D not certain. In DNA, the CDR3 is TGTGCCACCAAATATCAGGCTGTTAGCAATCAGCCCCAGCATTTT. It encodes CATKYQAVSNQPQHF.